The text below deals with one T cell receptor beta chain. Its antigen remains unknown. The data were taken from a study of cytomegalovirus exposure and HLA in healthy donors. The study, taken as a whole, reports: 87-base-pair reads could not separate some V segments, including TRBV6-2 and TRBV6-3.

Per the germline V gene, CDR1 is SGHTA and CDR2 is FQGNSA. The CDR3 totals 14 residues. V was pared by 5 bases and J by 1 base, with 4 bases of the junction left unmatched. The primer mix had 60 Vbeta and 13 Jbeta primers. The assay was immunoSEQ multiplex PCR, and TCRdb's table has in-frame clones only and misses some. The sample holds roughly 150,000 clones, around 79% seen once. Input material: PBMCs. This TCR came from a female donor in good health and CMV-seronegative. V is TRBV7-2 and J is TRBJ1-1; 7 bases are a match to TRBD1. As DNA, the CDR3 is TGTGCCAGCAGCCCGCGGACAGGGAACACTGAAGCTTTCTTT. Its translation is CASSPRTGNTEAFF.